This T cell receptor beta chain was observed in a study of blood T cells in healthy people across ages. Overall study findings and caveats: Naive CD4+ cells and diversity were both higher in long-lived donors than in aged donors. Lack of knowledge of donor CMV status possibly confounded expanded clonotype changes.

At least 7 million PBMCs were isolated per sample. This clonotype was detected ten times or more. The antigen is not known. The CDR3 length is 15 residues. Per the germline V gene, CDR1 is MNHNY and CDR2 is SVGAGI (reference sequence). The ends lost 7 bases at V and 6 bases at J; junction bases unmatched: 8. Primers used in a second PCR of roughly 6 to 12 cycles were a sample-barcoded 5' primer and a J-beta primer mix. Using its own MiXCR run on the 5' RACE reads, TCRdb lists one record per CDR3 protein. In the table there are 550,000 to 600,000 distinct CDR3 sequences, less than 60% of which are singletons.

This chain links TRBV6-6 with TRBJ2-3; TRBD2 matches at 12 bases. This receptor was taken from an elderly man in good health. The sequencing sample was made of blood. CDR3 residues: CASTPRTSGADTQYF. The CDR3 DNA reads TGTGCCAGCACCCCGAGGACTAGCGGGGCTGATACGCAGTATTTT.